The 32 T cell receptor beta chains in this list originate from one sample, sequenced in a study of T cell repertoires in cytomegalovirus infection. What these receptors recognize is not known. One entry per CDR3 protein results from TCRdb running MiXCR on the reads. Of roughly 350,000 distinct CDR3 sequences in the sample, around a third were seen once. Sample: cultured PBMCs, taken from culture after CMV antigen stimulation. Every receptor here comes from a human donor in good health (CMV status not recorded). Some clones in this sample may be carry-over from other donors' samples.

A few counts support this clonotype. CDR3 sequence: CASSLDVRPSGYNEQFF. The CDR3 DNA is TGTGCCAGCAGTTTAGACGTCCGGCCGTCGGGCTACAATGAGCAGTTCTTC. V gene TRBV12-3 or TRBV12-4 combines with J gene TRBJ2-1; D gene uncertain. Trimming pared 1 base from V and 3 bases from J, leaving 16 bases between. This CDR3 contains 17 residues.

The sample holds a few counts of this clonotype. V and J are TRBV19 and TRBJ2-7, with 9 bases aligning to TRBD2. The germline V gene has CDR1 LNHDA and CDR2 SQIVND (reference sequence). The CDR3 has 17 amino acids. V gave up 5 bases and J gave up 0 bases; unmatched junction bases: 11. CDR3 region: CASSSRTSALSSYEQYF. The CDR3 DNA reads as TGTGCCAGTAGTTCCAGGACTAGCGCCCTAAGCTCCTACGAGCAGTACTTC.

The chain links TRBV7-2 to TRBJ2-1, with a possible D match to TRBD2 (6 bases). CDR3 size: 14 residues. Germline values: CDR1 SGHTA, CDR2 FQGNSA. Trimming stripped 3 bases from V and 10 bases from J, with 16 bases between. CDR3 amino acids: CASSLRRVREEQFF. CDR3 bases: TGTGCCAGCAGCTTGCGGAGGGTCCGCGAAGAGCAGTTCTTC.

This clonotype was counted between two and nine times. The V gene is TRBV24-1, the J gene TRBJ2-5, with 12 bases fitting TRBD2. V was clipped by 2 bases and J by 2 bases; unmatched bases: 2. Per germline, CDR1 KGHDR and CDR2 SFDVKD. The CDR3 runs to 16 residues. CDR3 coding DNA: TGTGCCACCAGTGATTCCGGACTAGCGGGGCAAGAGACCCAGTACTTC. The encoded protein is CATSDSGLAGQETQYF.

V and J are TRBV12-3 or TRBV12-4 and TRBJ2-7; TRBD2 agrees at 13 bases. The CDR3 contains 13 residues. V dropped 10 bases and J dropped 3; count of bases not matched to a gene: 3. CDR3 nucleotides: TGTGCCACCAGGACTAGCGGGAGCTACGAGCAGTACTTC. It encodes CATRTSGSYEQYF.

V is TRBV7-8 and J is TRBJ1-5; 8 bases map to TRBD1. Germline trimming cut 1 base from V and 4 bases from J; bases unmatched to any gene: 3. The CDR3 is made up of 15 amino acids. Germline V gene lookup returns CDR1 SGHVS and CDR2 FQNEAQ. CDR3 DNA sequence: TGTGCCAGCAGCTTAGGGACAGGGCCGAATCAGCCCCAGCATTTT. Protein sequence: CASSLGTGPNQPQHF.

This clonotype was observed a few times. The chain combines TRBV10-3 with TRBJ2-3, with D tentatively TRBD2 (6 bases). The CDR3 covers 13 residues. V lost 10 bases to trimming and J lost 1 base, with 12 bases between them. Germline V gene lookup returns CDR1 ENHRY and CDR2 SYGVKD. The CDR3 region has the DNA TGTGCCAGCCGGGACTGGGGCACAGATACGCAGTATTTT. Translated: CASRDWGTDTQYF.

The chain recombines TRBV6-2 or TRBV6-3 with TRBJ2-1; no clear D. Germline assignment: CDR1 MNHEY and CDR2 SVGEGT. The V end was cut by 3 bases, the J end by 4 bases, with 16 bases between. The CDR3 extends over 16 amino acids. For the CDR3, the DNA is TGTGCCAGCAGTTATAGCTTAGGTGGGCTGTACAATGAGCAGTTCTTC. It specifies CASSYSLGGLYNEQFF.

This clonotype appeared a few times. The chain employs TRBV12-3 or TRBV12-4 and TRBJ2-2; a weak D match, TRBD2 (5 bases). This CDR3 is built from 15 residues. V was pared by 5 bases and J by 4 bases, with 14 bases between. The CDR3 bases are TGTGCCAGCAGTCGGTCGACTATTCCCACCGGGGAGCTGTTTTTT. Protein product: CASSRSTIPTGELFF.

This clonotype was detected only a few times. The chain employs TRBV6-6 and TRBJ1-3, with D uncertain. The V end lost 6 bases, the J end lost 0 bases, and 9 bases lay between the germline ends. Germline loops: CDR1 MNHNY, CDR2 SVGAGI (reference sequence). This CDR3 has 14 amino acids. CDR3 region: CASRDGSSGNTIYF. DNA for the CDR3: TGTGCCAGCAGAGACGGCTCCTCTGGAAACACCATATATTTT.

The chain joins TRBV19 to TRBJ2-1; 15 nucleotides agree with TRBD2. Trimming at V came to 5 bases and at J to 7 bases, leaving 0 bases not matched to a gene. The CDR3 spans 14 residues. Germline V CDR1 and CDR2: LNHDA, SQIVND (reference sequence). The CDR3 region is CASSGLAGGNEQFF. The CDR3 DNA follows: TGTGCCAGTAGTGGACTAGCGGGGGGGAATGAGCAGTTCTTC.

This chain joins TRBV5-1 and TRBJ2-7, with a tentative D call TRBD1 (7 bases). CDR3 length: 13 residues. Germline V gene lookup returns CDR1 SGHRS and CDR2 YFSETQ. The V end was cut by 5 bases, the J end by 6 bases, with 15 bases between. CDR3 DNA: TGCGCCAGCAGAACAGGGGAGGAGGTCGAGCAGTACTTC. Amino acid sequence: CASRTGEEVEQYF.

The chain uses TRBV6-1 and TRBJ1-2; 10 bases are shared with TRBD1. This CDR3 contains 17 residues. Losses at the gene ends were 7 bases for V and 4 bases for J; bases not matched to a gene: 15. CDR1 and CDR2 (germline): MNHNS, SASEGT. CDR3 nucleotides: TGTGCCAGCACTAAAGGGGGACAGGGGATCTTTTTCTATGGCTACACCTTC. Encoded protein: CASTKGGQGIFFYGYTF.

The chain is built from TRBV6-2 or TRBV6-3 and TRBJ2-2; D is ambiguous. The CDR3 consists of 16 residues. The V gene's germline CDR1 is MNHEY and CDR2 SVGEGT. Trimming pared 2 bases from V and 0 bases from J, leaving 10 bases between. The CDR3 sequence is CASSYGPTSNTGELFF. The CDR3, as DNA: TGTGCCAGCAGTTACGGTCCAACCTCGAACACCGGGGAGCTGTTTTTT.

The CDR3 loop is CASSQTSGRFWTDNEQFF. Here the CDR3 DNA reads TGTGCCAGCAGCCAAACTAGCGGGAGGTTCTGGACCGACAATGAGCAGTTCTTC. V gene TRBV14 combines with J gene TRBJ2-1; 12 bases are shared with TRBD2. Germline V gene lookup returns CDR1 SGHDN and CDR2 FVKESK. The V segment lost 2 bases and the J segment 5 bases; nucleotides outside the gene matches: 10. The CDR3 spans 18 residues.

This rearrangement joins TRBV28 to TRBJ2-7; 7 bases map to TRBD2. V lost 0 bases to trimming and J lost 5 bases; unmatched junction nucleotides: 13. The CDR3 totals 17 residues. Germline V CDR1 and CDR2: MDHEN, SYDVKM. The CDR3 DNA sequence: TGTGCCAGCAGTTTATGGTCGAGCGGGACGATAGTTAACGAGCAGTACTTC. The encoded protein is CASSLWSSGTIVNEQYF. Full variable domain (remainder filled in from reference TRBV28 and TRBJ2-7): DVKVTQSSRYLVKRTGEKVFLECVQDMDHENMFWYRQDPGLGLRLIYFSYDVKMKEKGDIPEGYSVSREKKERFSLILESASTNQTSMYLCASSLWSSGTIVNEQYFGPGTRLTVT.

Points on this clonotype: A read error may be the cause here, since a much bigger clone is one base away. The CDR3 loop is CGSSFQYNEQFF. The CDR3 coding sequence is TGTGGCAGTAGTTTCCAGTACAATGAGCAGTTCTTC. The chain combines TRBV19 with TRBJ2-1; D gene ambiguous. Germline V gene sequence: CDR1 LNHDA, CDR2 SQIVND (reference sequence). There are 12 residues in the CDR3. Drawing the rest from reference TRBV19 and TRBJ2-1, the complete variable domain is DGGITQSPKYLFRKEGQNVTLSCEQNLNHDAMYWYRQDPGQGLRLIYYSQIVNDFQKGDIAEGYSVSREKKESFPLTVTSAQKNPTAFYLCGSSFQYNEQFFGPGTRLTVL.

The J gene is TRBJ2-1, the V gene TRBV4-3; D may match TRBD1 or TRBD2 (5 bases each). The CDR3 extends over 15 amino acids. Per the germline V gene, CDR1 is LGHNA and CDR2 is YSLEER. The germline V and J ends were trimmed by 5 bases and 7 bases, with 18 bases remaining between them. In DNA, the CDR3 is TGCGCCAGCAGCTTAGTCGGGTTGGGGGATAATGAGCAGTTCTTC. Its translation: CASSLVGLGDNEQFF.

This clonotype appeared a few times. The gene calls are TRBV27 and TRBJ1-2, with D possibly matching TRBD1 (6 bases). Germline V gene data show CDR1 as MNHEY and CDR2 as SMNVEV (reference sequence). CDR3 size: 15 residues. V was clipped by 6 bases and J by 0 bases, with 14 bases between them. For the CDR3, the DNA is TGTGCCAGCAGCATACAGGGTGGGGCTAACTATGGCTACACCTTC. Amino acids: CASSIQGGANYGYTF.

This clonotype has just a few counts. CDR3 residues: CASSLVGGNSYEQYV. As DNA, the CDR3 is TGCGCCAGCAGCTTGGTTGGTGGGAACTCCTACGAGCAGTACGTC. The V gene is TRBV5-1, the J gene TRBJ2-7; D unresolved. CDR3 length equals 15 residues. V shed 0 bases and J shed 0 bases, with 10 bases lying between them. Germline loops: CDR1 SGHRS, CDR2 YFSETQ.

This chain connects TRBV7-9 to TRBJ2-4; D is unresolved. CDR1 SEHNR and CDR2 FQNEAQ come from the germline V gene (reference sequence). The CDR3 totals 11 residues. V shed 1 base and J shed 11 bases, with 6 bases lying between them. This CDR3 reads CASSLGSFQYF. The CDR3 nucleotides are TGTGCCAGCAGCTTAGGTAGCTTTCAGTACTTC.

This chain links TRBV5-1 with TRBJ2-1, with 10 nucleotides matching TRBD2. This CDR3 has 15 residues. Germline values: CDR1 SGHRS, CDR2 YFSETQ. With V trimmed by 1 base and J by 7 bases, 5 bases remained unmatched. CDR3 loop: CASSLWPSGRNEQFF. The CDR3 nucleotides read TGCGCCAGCAGCTTGTGGCCTAGCGGGAGAAATGAGCAGTTCTTC.

V usage is TRBV12-3 or TRBV12-4 and J usage is TRBJ2-6, with D perhaps TRBD1 (6 bases). The V end was cut by 1 base, the J end by 0 bases, with 13 bases between. There are 18 residues in the CDR3. As DNA, the CDR3 is TGTGCCAGCAGTTTAGTGGCAGGGGCCTACTCTGGGGCCAACGTCCTGACTTTC. Amino acid sequence: CASSLVAGAYSGANVLTF.

This clonotype was detected a few times. This chain links TRBV7-8 with TRBJ1-1, with no clear D. The CDR3 loop spans 15 amino acids. Germline CDR1 reads SGHVS; CDR2 reads FQNEAQ. Trimming stripped 1 base from V and 0 bases from J, with 9 bases between. CDR3 in amino acids: CASSLVEGMNTEAFF. DNA for the CDR3: TGTGCCAGCAGCTTAGTAGAGGGAATGAACACTGAAGCTTTCTTT.

The chain uses TRBV7-2 and TRBJ2-3; possibly TRBD2 for D (6 bases). Germline CDR1 SGHTA, CDR2 FQGNSA. This CDR3 spans 16 amino acids. V shed 1 base and J shed 2 bases, with 13 bases lying between them. CDR3 coding DNA: TGTGCCAGCAGCTTAGGGGCGGGATCCTACACAGATACGCAGTATTTT. It encodes CASSLGAGSYTDTQYF.

V and J are TRBV23-1 and TRBJ2-5; 7 bases are shared with TRBD1. TRBV23-1 is sorted into the ORF group, with uncertain function. The trim removed 2 bases at V and 5 bases at J, leaving 14 bases unmatched. The CDR3 consists of 17 residues. CDR3 sequence reads: CASSQPIRDRVGETQYF. As DNA, the CDR3 is TGCGCCAGCAGTCAACCTATAAGAGACAGGGTCGGGGAGACCCAGTACTTC.

The V gene is TRBV10-3, the J gene TRBJ1-3; D uncertain. This CDR3 is 15 amino acids long. The V and J ends lost 0 bases and 0 bases respectively, with 6 bases between them. Germline CDR1 is ENHRY and CDR2 is SYGVKD. This CDR3 reads CAISESSGSGNTIYF. The CDR3 region has the DNA TGTGCCATCAGTGAGTCGTCCGGCTCTGGAAACACCATATATTTT.

This chain links TRBV5-6 with TRBJ1-6; D is unclear. CDR1 and CDR2 from the germline V gene are SGHDT and YYEEEE. CDR3 length equals 15 residues. V dropped 0 bases and J dropped 7 bases, with 11 bases sitting between them. Here the CDR3 DNA reads TGTGCCAGCAGCTTGGCCCCCGGCTCGAATTCACCCCTCCACTTT. Translation: CASSLAPGSNSPLHF.

In this sample, this clonotype turned up a few times. Here the CDR3 reads CASSQDQVGYTF. CDR3 sequence (DNA): TGCGCCAGCAGCCAAGATCAAGTAGGCTACACCTTC. The V call is TRBV4-1, the J call TRBJ1-2; no reliable D call. CDR3 length: 12 residues. V dropped 0 bases and J dropped 8 bases, with 7 bases sitting between them. Per the germline V gene, CDR1 is MGHRA and CDR2 is YSYEKL.

The chain links TRBV12-3 or TRBV12-4 to TRBJ1-1; 8 nucleotides line up with TRBD1. The CDR3 sequence is 12 residues long. V gave up 6 bases and J gave up 9 bases; unmatched junction bases: 6. The CDR3 nucleotides are TGTGCCAGCAGAACCGACAGGGGACAAGCTTTCTTT. The encoded protein is CASRTDRGQAFF.

This clonotype was found a few times. The chain carries TRBV3-1 and TRBJ2-1, with a possible D match to TRBD2 (7 bases). The length of the CDR3 is 16 residues. The V end lost 1 base, the J end lost 8 bases, and 18 bases lay between the germline ends. Germline V lookup: CDR1 LGHDT, CDR2 YNNKEL (reference sequence). Here the CDR3 DNA reads TGTGCCAGCAGCCAAGCGACCACAGGGAGGGGAGATGAGCAGTTCTTC. Encoded protein: CASSQATTGRGDEQFF.

This clonotype has just a few counts. This chain uses TRBV19 with TRBJ2-1, with TRBD2 identical over 14 bases. The germline gives CDR1 LNHDA, CDR2 SQIVND (reference sequence). Unmatched junction bases numbered 10, after V lost 5 bases and J lost 7 bases. The CDR3 runs to 17 residues. The chain's CDR3 is CASSQAGTSGSNNEQFF. The DNA for the CDR3 is TGTGCCAGTAGTCAAGCCGGGACTAGCGGGAGTAATAATGAGCAGTTCTTC.